This T cell receptor beta chain was observed in a study of T cells after yellow fever vaccination. Overall study results and limits: Among primary-vaccination clones, most reappeared after the booster, at 95% to 96% for CD4 and more than 75% for CD8. Faster peaking, at day 5 versus 15, marked a secondary response that was weaker.

The V end lost 3 bases, the J end lost 1 base, and 17 bases lay between the germline ends. This CDR3 comprises 17 residues. TCRdb fed the 5' RACE reads into MiXCR, producing one record per CDR3 protein. The table includes more than 250,000 distinct CDR3 sequences, around 6.8% detected once. As for this clonotype: The antigen is not known.

The V call is TRBV12-3 or TRBV12-4, the J call TRBJ2-3; the D call may be TRBD1 or TRBD2 (5 bases each). The sequenced sample was PBMCs, obtained 35 to 50 days after the first yellow fever vaccination. The TCR comes from a man aged 18 to 35 who received the YFV17D yellow fever vaccine. In DNA, the CDR3 is TGTGCCAGCAGTTTCGGGGCGGTGGCGGACCGCACAGATACGCAGTATTTT. This translates into CASSFGAVADRTDTQYF.